The TCR beta chain under discussion was sequenced for a study of tumor-infiltrating lymphocytes in localized non-small cell lung cancer. Germline loops: CDR1 MNHNY, CDR2 SVGAGI (reference sequence). The CDR3 spans 16 residues. The J segment lost 0 bases and the V segment lost 3 bases, leaving 5 bases of the junction unmatched. Only in-frame clones appear in the TCRdb table, and some are missing; sequencing was by immunoSEQ multiplex PCR. The sample consists of about 9,300 clones, approximately 71% of them appearing once. This clone was detected only a few times. The gene calls are TRBV6-6 and TRBJ2-3, with TRBD2 identical over 8 bases. Input material: uninvolved lung tissue not adjacent to the tumor. This sequence originates from a human donor with non-small cell lung cancer. CDR3 bases: TGTGCCAGCAGTTATCTGTCTAGCGGGAGCACAGATACGCAGTATTTT. Residues: CASSYLSSGSTDTQYF.